Presented here are 6 T cell receptor beta chains from one specimen sequenced in a study of OX40 agonist ivuxolimab in advanced cancers. Assay: immunoSEQ multiplex PCR; the TCRdb copy retains only in-frame clones and omits some. Of 80,000 or so clones listed, 92% are singletons. Here the sequenced sample was CD4+ or CD8+ T cells sorted from blood, taken in a trial of the OX40 agonist ivuxolimab. The source is an adult with an advanced solid tumor such as melanoma, head and neck, liver or kidney cancer.

This clone came up a few times. The chain employs TRBV30 and TRBJ1-2; unclear D gene. Trimming removed 3 bases at V and 2 bases at J, with 7 bases between. Germline V gene sequence: CDR1 GTSNPN, CDR2 SVGIG (reference sequence). CDR3 size: 12 residues. CDR3 DNA sequence: TGTGCCTGGAGCACACCCAACTATGGCTACACCTTC. This translates into CAWSTPNYGYTF.

The chain couples TRBV11-2 to TRBJ2-1; perhaps TRBD2 as D (7 bases). The CDR3 runs 13 residues. Trimming shortened V by 5 bases and J by 9 bases, and 14 bases separated the two germline ends. Germline V gene data show CDR1 as SGHAT and CDR2 as FQNNGV. CDR3 DNA: TGTGCCAGCAGCCAATGGGGAGGGGGTGAGCAGTTCTTC. Translated: CASSQWGGGEQFF.

The chain carries TRBV6-1 and TRBJ2-7; TRBD1 matches at 9 bases. The CDR3 loop spans 14 amino acids. CDR1 is MNHNS and CDR2 is SASEGT in the germline V gene. V gave up 7 bases and J gave up 4 bases; unmatched junction bases: 8. The CDR3 DNA sequence: TGTGCCAGCACCGGGGGACAGGGTTTGTACGAGCAGTACTTC. Translating it yields CASTGGQGLYEQYF.

The rearrangement links TRBV19 to TRBJ2-7, with 9 bases lining up with TRBD1. The length of the CDR3 is 14 residues. Germline CDR1 is LNHDA and CDR2 is SQIVND (reference sequence). With V trimmed by 6 bases and J by 2 bases, 5 bases remained unmatched. The CDR3: CASRGQGYPYEQYF. CDR3 nucleotides: TGTGCCAGTAGGGGACAGGGTTATCCCTACGAGCAGTACTTC.

The rearrangement links TRBV29-1 to TRBJ1-2, with D possibly matching TRBD1 (5 bases). The CDR3 consists of 13 residues. V was clipped by 8 bases and J by 7 bases, with 20 bases between them. CDR1 and CDR2 from the germline V gene are SQVTM and ANQGSEA. CDR3: CSSISGREGGYTF. The CDR3 DNA sequence: TGCAGCTCCATTTCAGGGCGGGAGGGTGGCTACACCTTC.

The J gene is TRBJ2-7, the V gene TRBV7-9; 9 bases align to TRBD2. The length of the CDR3 is 17 residues. In germline, CDR1 is SEHNR, CDR2 FQNEAQ (reference sequence). The junction had 17 bases not matched to a gene; V was cut back by 5 bases and J by 6 bases. The CDR3, as DNA: TGTGCCAGCAGCACTCTGGGTGTAGCACTAGCGGGTAGCGAGCAGTACTTC. Amino acids: CASSTLGVALAGSEQYF.